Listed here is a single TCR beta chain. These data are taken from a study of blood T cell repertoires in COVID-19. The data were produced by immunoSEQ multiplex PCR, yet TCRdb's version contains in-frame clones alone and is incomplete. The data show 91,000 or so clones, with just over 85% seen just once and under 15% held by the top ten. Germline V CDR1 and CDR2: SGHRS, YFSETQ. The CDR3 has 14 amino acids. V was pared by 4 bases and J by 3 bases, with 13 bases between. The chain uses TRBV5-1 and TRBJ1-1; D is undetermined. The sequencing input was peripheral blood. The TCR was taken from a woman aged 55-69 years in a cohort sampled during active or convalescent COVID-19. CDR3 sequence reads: CASSRGGKDTEAFF. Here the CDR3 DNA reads TGCGCCAGCAGCCGGGGAGGGAAGGACACTGAAGCTTTCTTT.